Below are 2 T cell receptor beta chains sequenced from a single sample in a study of T cell responses to AZD1222 COVID-19 vaccine. Sequenced by immunoSEQ multiplex PCR; TCRdb stores in-frame clones only, minus some. This table has tens of thousands of clones, 85% appearing once. The sample here was peripheral blood, taken on day 0 of AZD1222 vaccination. These receptors were collected from an adult in good health.

The chain recombines TRBV3-1 (or the pseudogene TRBV3-2) with TRBJ1-1; D not certain. This CDR3 is 13 amino acids long. The ends were cut back, 5 bases at V and 7 bases at J, with 14 bases in the middle. Germline CDR1 LGHDT, CDR2 YNNKEL (reference sequence). The CDR3 sequence is CASSTYPSNEAFF. The CDR3 coding sequence is TGTGCCAGCAGCACTTACCCGTCTAATGAAGCTTTCTTT.

This chain uses TRBV29-1 with TRBJ1-2, with a weak D call TRBD1 (5 bases). Deletions cut 6 bases from V and 5 bases from J, with 19 bases between. The CDR3 runs 14 residues. The germline V gene encodes CDR1 SQVTM and CDR2 ANQGSEA. CDR3 in amino acids: CSVSGGADGYGYTF. CDR3 bases: TGCAGCGTCTCCGGTGGGGCCGACGGGTATGGCTACACCTTC. The whole variable domain, filled in from reference TRBV29-1 and TRBJ1-2, reads SAVISQKPSRDICQRGTSLTIQCQVDSQVTMMFWYRQQPGQSLTLIATANQGSEATYESGFVIDKFPISRPNLTFSTLTVSNMSPEDSSIYLCSVSGGADGYGYTFGSGTRLTVV.